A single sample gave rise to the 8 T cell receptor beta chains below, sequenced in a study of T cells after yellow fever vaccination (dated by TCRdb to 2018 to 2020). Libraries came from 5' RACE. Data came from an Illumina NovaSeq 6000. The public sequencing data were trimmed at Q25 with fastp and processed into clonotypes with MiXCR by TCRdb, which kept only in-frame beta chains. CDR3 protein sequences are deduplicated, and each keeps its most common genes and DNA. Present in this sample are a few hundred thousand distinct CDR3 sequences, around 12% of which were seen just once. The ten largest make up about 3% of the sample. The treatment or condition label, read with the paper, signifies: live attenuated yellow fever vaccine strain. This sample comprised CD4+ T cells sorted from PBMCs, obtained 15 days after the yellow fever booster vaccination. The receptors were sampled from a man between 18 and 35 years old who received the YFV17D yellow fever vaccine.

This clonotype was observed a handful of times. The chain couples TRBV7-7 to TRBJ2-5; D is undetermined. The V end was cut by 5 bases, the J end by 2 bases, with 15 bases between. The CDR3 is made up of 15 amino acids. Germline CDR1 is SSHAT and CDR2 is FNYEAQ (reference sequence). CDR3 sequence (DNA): TGTGCCAGCAGCCCCCGGCGCGAGCTGCAAGAGACCCAGTACTTC. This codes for CASSPRRELQETQYF.

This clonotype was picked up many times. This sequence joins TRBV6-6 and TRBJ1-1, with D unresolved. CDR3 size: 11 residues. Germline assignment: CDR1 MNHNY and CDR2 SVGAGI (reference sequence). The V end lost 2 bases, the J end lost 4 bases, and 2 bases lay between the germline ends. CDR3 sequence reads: CASSYGTEAFF. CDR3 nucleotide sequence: TGTGCCAGCAGTTACGGCACTGAAGCTTTCTTT.

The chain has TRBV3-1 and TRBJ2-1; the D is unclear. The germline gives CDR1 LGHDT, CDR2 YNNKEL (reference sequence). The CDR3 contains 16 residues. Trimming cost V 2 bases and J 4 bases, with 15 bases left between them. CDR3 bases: TGTGCCAGCAGCCAACAGCAGCCGATAGGGTACAATGAGCAGTTCTTC. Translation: CASSQQQPIGYNEQFF.

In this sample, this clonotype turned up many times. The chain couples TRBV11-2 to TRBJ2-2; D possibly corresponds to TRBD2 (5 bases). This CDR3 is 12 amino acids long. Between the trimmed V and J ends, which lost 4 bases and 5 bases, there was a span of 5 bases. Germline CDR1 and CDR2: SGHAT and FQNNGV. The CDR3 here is CASSSGTGELFF. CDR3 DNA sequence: TGTGCCAGCAGCTCGGGGACCGGGGAGCTGTTTTTT.

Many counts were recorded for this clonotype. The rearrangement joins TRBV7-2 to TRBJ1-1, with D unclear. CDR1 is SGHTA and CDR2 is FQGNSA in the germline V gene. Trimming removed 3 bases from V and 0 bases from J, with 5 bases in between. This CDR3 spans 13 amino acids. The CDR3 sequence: CASSFSMNTEAFF. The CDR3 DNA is TGTGCCAGCAGCTTTAGTATGAACACTGAAGCTTTCTTT. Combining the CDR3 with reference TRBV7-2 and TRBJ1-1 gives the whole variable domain GAGVSQSPSNKVTEKGKDVELRCDPISGHTALYWYRQSLGQGLEFLIYFQGNSAPDKSGLPSDRFSAERTGGSVSTLTIQRTQQEDSAVYLCASSFSMNTEAFFGQGTRLTVV.

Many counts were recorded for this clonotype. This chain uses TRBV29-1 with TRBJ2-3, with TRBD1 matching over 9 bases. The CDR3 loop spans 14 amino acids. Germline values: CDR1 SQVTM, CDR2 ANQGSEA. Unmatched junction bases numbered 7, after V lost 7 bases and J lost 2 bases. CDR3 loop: CSARDRVPTDTQYF. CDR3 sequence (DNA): TGCAGCGCCCGGGACAGGGTACCCACAGATACGCAGTATTTT.

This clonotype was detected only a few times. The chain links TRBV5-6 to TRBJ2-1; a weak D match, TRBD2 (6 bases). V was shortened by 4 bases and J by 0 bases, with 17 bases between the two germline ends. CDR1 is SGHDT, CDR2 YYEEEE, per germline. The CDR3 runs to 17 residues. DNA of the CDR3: TGTGCCAGCAGCCTGACTAGTTTTCGGGGCTCCTACAATGAGCAGTTCTTC. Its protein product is CASSLTSFRGSYNEQFF. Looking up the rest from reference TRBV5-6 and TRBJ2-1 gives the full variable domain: DAGVTQSPTHLIKTRGQQVTLRCSPKSGHDTVSWYQQALGQGPQFIFQYYEEEERQRGNFPDRFSGHQFPNYSSELNVNALLLGDSALYLCASSLTSFRGSYNEQFFGPGTRLTVL.

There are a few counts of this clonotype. CDR3 nucleotide sequence: TGCGCCAGCAGCTTGTTGGGGGCCTCGGGGGAGCAGTACTTC. Translating gives CASSLLGASGEQYF. The genes are TRBV5-1 and TRBJ2-7, with D possibly TRBD1 on 6 matching bases. The CDR3 has 14 amino acids. The V and J ends lost 1 base and 7 bases respectively, with 15 bases between them. Germline assignment: CDR1 SGHRS and CDR2 YFSETQ.